A selection of T cell receptor beta chains follows, all from one sample in a study of tumor-infiltrating lymphocytes in primary liver carcinoma. TCRdb called the multiplex PCR reads again in MiXCR, with one record for every CDR3 protein. The sample has around 330,000 distinct CDR3 sequences, around three fifths seen once. The material sequenced was peripheral blood. These receptors originate from a woman in her 30s with primary liver carcinoma and hepatitis B virus infection. The CDR3 runs from the conserved cysteine through the conserved F or W. The order of the fields is D gene, V gene, J gene, CDR3 protein. The D gene is left open where the match is weak.

D: TRBD1; V: TRBV29-1; J: TRBJ2-3; CDR3: CSGRDRARTDTQYF
D: -; V: TRBV29-1; J: TRBJ1-2; CDR3: CSVRQTYGYTF
D: -; V: TRBV6-1; J: TRBJ2-1; CDR3: CASSELVDSRNEQFF
D: -; V: TRBV12-3/TRBV12-4; J: TRBJ2-4; CDR3: CASSLEFVVGTGGLADKNIHYF
D: TRBD2; V: TRBV28; J: TRBJ2-1; CDR3: CASPPAGGYINNEQFF
D: TRBD2; V: TRBV6-2/TRBV6-3; J: TRBJ2-7; CDR3: CASSLTSGGSYEQYF
D: -; V: TRBV11-2; J: TRBJ2-7; CDR3: CASSLGFIYEQYF
D: TRBD1; V: TRBV6-2/TRBV6-3; J: TRBJ2-7; CDR3: CAGSYRQGNHEQYF
D: -; V: TRBV7-8; J: TRBJ1-5; CDR3: CASTKLGVNQPQHF
D: -; V: TRBV5-4; J: TRBJ2-3; CDR3: CASSLDFTDTQYF
D: TRBD2; V: TRBV11-2; J: TRBJ2-2; CDR3: CASRPPRRFGLAGARELFF
D: -; V: TRBV30; J: TRBJ2-1; CDR3: CAWSSGRINEQFF
D: -; V: TRBV5-4; J: -; CDR3: CANSLAGQFYEQYF
D: TRBD1; V: TRBV12-3/TRBV12-4; J: TRBJ2-1; CDR3: CASSLGQTSYNEQFF
D: -; V: TRBV28; J: TRBJ1-2; CDR3: CASGRVRDYGYTF
D: -; V: TRBV5-6; J: TRBJ1-5; CDR3: CASPGPLLNQPQHF
D: TRBD1; V: TRBV11-2; J: TRBJ2-7; CDR3: CASSIDRVHEQYF
D: -; V: TRBV11-2; J: TRBJ2-1; CDR3: CASSPGLSGIYNEQFF
D: -; V: TRBV19; J: TRBJ1-5; CDR3: CASRDSDNQPQHF
D: TRBD2; V: TRBV6-5; J: TRBJ2-7; CDR3: CASSYKGEGLEKSYEQYF
D: TRBD2; V: TRBV11-2; J: TRBJ2-3; CDR3: CASSLAERGIDTQYF
D: -; V: TRBV6-1; J: TRBJ2-7; CDR3: CASNEGSRTAGRGQYF
D: -; V: TRBV12-3/TRBV12-4; J: TRBJ2-6; CDR3: CASNRNSGANVLTF